What follows are 12 T cell receptor beta chains derived from one specimen sequenced in a study of regulatory T cells in long-lasting Graves disease (TCRdb year 2021). The sample's time point label, decoded: newly diagnosed GD, antithyroid drugs for less than 3 months. RNA was extracted from PBMCs in TRIzol for both TCR sequencing and RNA sequencing. Receptor libraries were prepared by multiplex PCR. Sequencing relied on an Illumina HiSeq 4000. iRepertoire HTBI primers and Arm-PCR amplification of CDR3 regions were used to construct TCR beta libraries. Clones were called with MiXCR by TCRdb after fastp trimmed the public reads at Q25, and only in-frame beta chains were retained. For every CDR3 protein sequence, its rows merge into one entry that carries the most common genes and DNA. For this sample the table gives under 800,000 distinct CDR3 sequences, of which 16% were detected only once. 15% to 20% of the sample comes from the top ten.

This same sample was also taken into another study, of T cells in Graves' hyperthyroidism and ophthalmopathy.

This specimen was peripheral blood mononuclear cells (PBMCs), taken at new diagnosis, from a patient treated with antithyroid drugs. The source of these receptors is a woman between 25 and 40 years old with Graves disease. Donor details come from another sample of the same person, matched by shared clones.

The genes are TRBV5-1 and TRBJ1-6; D is uncertain. Per germline, CDR1 SGHRS and CDR2 YFSETQ. The CDR3 is 16 residues long. V gave up 3 bases and J gave up 6 bases, with 16 bases separating them. The DNA of the CDR3 is TGCGCCAGCAGCTCGGCCAACCCGGGCCTTAATTCACCCCTCCACTTT. This encodes CASSSANPGLNSPLHF.

The chain employs TRBV4-1 and TRBJ2-1; D unclear. The CDR3 covers 13 residues. V lost 4 bases and J 8 bases, leaving 12 bases between the germline ends. CDR1 MGHRA and CDR2 YSYEKL come from the germline V gene. CDR3 in amino acids: CASSPMLIDEQFF. CDR3 in DNA: TGCGCCAGCAGCCCGATGTTAATCGATGAGCAGTTCTTC.

This clonotype was counted many times. The chain links TRBV29-1 to TRBJ2-5; possibly TRBD1 for D (6 bases). Germline V gene data show CDR1 as SQVTM and CDR2 as ANQGSEA. CDR3 length: 14 residues. The ends were cut back, 5 bases at V and 5 bases at J, with 18 bases in the middle. CDR3 sequence reads: CSVFNRDAMETQYF. The DNA for the CDR3 is TGCAGCGTTTTCAACAGGGACGCTATGGAGACCCAGTACTTC.

This clonotype was counted many times. J is TRBJ1-1 and V is TRBV20-1; TRBD1 is a possible D gene (5 bases). CDR1 and CDR2 from the germline V gene are DFQATT and SNEGSKA (reference sequence). Deletions cut 3 bases from V and 4 bases from J, with 15 bases between. This CDR3 has 14 residues. The CDR3 DNA is TGCAGTGCTAGCAGGGCGGTTGTGGGCACTGAAGCTTTCTTT. It encodes CSASRAVVGTEAFF.

This clonotype was counted many times. The chain recombines TRBV28 with TRBJ2-7; 9 bases agree with TRBD1. Germline V lookup: CDR1 MDHEN, CDR2 SYDVKM. The CDR3 contains 14 residues. The junction had 8 bases not matched to a gene; V was cut back by 6 bases and J by 5 bases. The CDR3 bases are TGTGCCAGCAGCCCCGGGACAGGGAAGCACGAGCAGTACTTC. Protein: CASSPGTGKHEQYF.

This clonotype was recorded a few times. V gene TRBV24-1 combines with J gene TRBJ1-2; 7 bases match TRBD1. CDR3 length equals 15 residues. The J segment lost 0 bases and the V segment lost 4 bases, leaving 4 bases of the junction unmatched. CDR1 and CDR2 (germline): KGHDR, SFDVKD. The CDR3 region has the DNA TGTGCCACCAGTGAGCCGACAGGGACTAACTATGGCTACACCTTC. As protein: CATSEPTGTNYGYTF.

The chain employs TRBV30 and TRBJ2-7, with D possibly TRBD1 on 6 matching bases. CDR1 GTSNPN and CDR2 SVGIG come from the germline V gene (reference sequence). V shed 1 base and J shed 2 bases, with 9 bases lying between them. This CDR3 region has 13 residues. CDR3 protein: CAWSGDKPYEQYF. CDR3 coding DNA: TGTGCCTGGAGTGGGGACAAGCCCTACGAGCAGTACTTC.

This chain uses TRBV27 with TRBJ2-7; either TRBD1 or TRBD2 may fit D (5 bases each). The CDR3 spans 15 residues. Trimming took 6 bases from V and 3 from J, leaving 18 bases between them. CDR1 MNHEY and CDR2 SMNVEV come from the germline V gene (reference sequence). The DNA for the CDR3 is TGTGCCAGCAGGCCCCGACCGGGACGTAACTACGAGCAGTACTTC. This codes for CASRPRPGRNYEQYF.

This clonotype has at least ten counts. The chain couples TRBV28 to TRBJ2-3; D tentatively fits TRBD1 or TRBD2 (5 bases each). With 3 bases removed from V and 6 bases from J, the gap between germline ends came to 19 bases. Germline values: CDR1 MDHEN, CDR2 SYDVKM. The CDR3 runs to 16 residues. CDR3 loop: CASSLRGLGPQDTQYF. DNA for the CDR3: TGTGCCAGCAGTTTGAGGGGTCTTGGCCCACAGGATACGCAGTATTTT. Filled out from reference TRBV28 and TRBJ2-3, the complete variable domain reads DVKVTQSSRYLVKRTGEKVFLECVQDMDHENMFWYRQDPGLGLRLIYFSYDVKMKEKGDIPEGYSVSREKKERFSLILESASTNQTSMYLCASSLRGLGPQDTQYFGPGTRLTVL.

This clonotype was seen ten or more times. The genes are TRBV29-1 and TRBJ2-5, with D possibly being TRBD1 (6 bases). This CDR3 has 14 residues. Germline CDR1 and CDR2: SQVTM and ANQGSEA. Trimming took off 0 bases at V and 7 bases at J, with 15 bases between the two ends. CDR3 in DNA: TGCAGCGTTGAAGATCTGGGGGCTGTGTCGACCCAGTACTTC. Translated, it gives CSVEDLGAVSTQYF.

Comment on this clonotype: A single base separates this from a much larger clone, so it may be a read error. The gene calls are TRBV20-1 and TRBJ2-3; D is possibly TRBD1 (6 bases). The DNA end favors TRBJ2-7, so the J call may be wrong. The germline V gene has CDR1 DFQATT and CDR2 SNEGSKA (reference sequence). This CDR3 has 15 residues. The CDR3 loop reads CSARSTAGTTYEQYF. The DNA for the CDR3 is TGCAGTGCTAGAAGTACGGCAGGGACAACGTACGAGCAGTACTTC.

Comment on this clonotype: A read error may be the cause here, since a much bigger clone is one base away. The gene calls are TRBV12-3 or TRBV12-4 and TRBJ1-1; D is uncertain. The CDR3 covers 15 residues. Trimming stripped 3 bases from V and 4 bases from J, with 15 bases between. The CDR3 DNA is TGTGCCAGCAGTTTCGGGTCCGGGTACCGCACTGAAGCTTTCTTT. Translation: CASSFGSGYRTEAFF.